The 12 T cell receptor beta chains listed next were all sequenced from one sample in a study of blood T cell repertoires in COVID-19. Data came from immunoSEQ multiplex PCR; TCRdb stores just in-frame clones and leaves some out. Of under 250,000 clones in the sample, 84% are singletons; the top ten hold around 2%. Sequences were obtained from PBMCs or T cells enriched from blood (not recorded which). The receptor source for this set is a man aged 55 to 70 who had recovered from COVID-19.

The chain carries TRBV30 and TRBJ1-6; 11 bases match TRBD1. The germline CDR1 and CDR2 sequences are GTSNPN and SVGIG (reference sequence). Trimming cost V 2 bases and J 7 bases; bases outside gene matches: 4. There are 15 residues in the CDR3. The CDR3 DNA sequence: TGTGCCTGGAGTATTGGGACAGGGGGGAATTCACCCCTCCACTTT. It is translated as CAWSIGTGGNSPLHF. The whole variable domain, filled in from reference TRBV30 and TRBJ1-6, reads SQTIHQWPATLVQPVGSPLSLECTVEGTSNPNLYWYRQAAGRGLQLLFYSVGIGQISSEVPQNLSASRPQDRQFILSSKKLLLSDSGFYLCAWSIGTGGNSPLHFGNGTRLTVT.

This chain joins TRBV2 and TRBJ2-5; 11 bases fit TRBD1. This CDR3 is built from 14 residues. Germline V gene sequence: CDR1 SNHLY, CDR2 FYNNEI. Losses at the gene ends were 4 bases for V and 5 bases for J; bases not matched to a gene: 3. CDR3 nucleotide sequence: TGTGCCAGCAGTGCGGACAGGGGGCGGGAGACCCAGTACTTC. As protein: CASSADRGRETQYF.

The chain links TRBV30 to TRBJ2-7; 7 bases are a match to TRBD1. The CDR3 is 13 amino acids. Germline loops: CDR1 GTSNPN, CDR2 SVGIG (reference sequence). The V segment lost 4 bases and the J segment 6 bases; nucleotides outside the gene matches: 9. As DNA, the CDR3 is TGTGCCTGGACCCGACAGGGCATCTCCGAGCAGTACTTC. It specifies CAWTRQGISEQYF.

The chain combines TRBV9 with TRBJ2-7, with 7 bases matching TRBD1. CDR3 size: 14 residues. V was pared by 4 bases and J by 3 bases, with 7 bases of the junction left unmatched. CDR1 and CDR2 (germline): SGDLS, YYNGEE. CDR3 amino acids: CASSPRQGSYEQYF. DNA of the CDR3: TGTGCCAGCAGCCCGAGACAGGGTAGCTACGAGCAGTACTTC.

This clone was detected only once. The chain links TRBV5-1 to TRBJ1-6; 9 bases are a match to TRBD1. Germline V gives CDR1 SGHRS, CDR2 YFSETQ. V dropped 0 bases and J dropped 11; count of bases not matched to a gene: 6. The CDR3 length is 15 residues. In DNA, the CDR3 is TGCGCCAGCAGCTTGGTGGGACAGGGTGATACACCCCTCCACTTT. This gives the protein CASSLVGQGDTPLHF.

This clone was detected once. The chain links TRBV7-9 to TRBJ1-6; TRBD1 aligns across 8 bases. J was trimmed by 9 bases and V by 0 bases; bases with no gene match: 4. The CDR3 covers 15 residues. Looked up from germline, CDR1 is SEHNR and CDR2 is FQNEAQ (reference sequence). The CDR3 loop is CASSLATGGSSPLHF. CDR3 coding DNA: TGTGCCAGCAGCTTAGCAACAGGGGGTAGTTCACCCCTCCACTTT.

This clone was counted a single time. Written as DNA, the CDR3 is TGTGCCACCAGCAGAGATTCAGGGCCAGCCGGTTACGAGCAGTACTTC. This gives the protein CATSRDSGPAGYEQYF. The chain uses TRBV15 and TRBJ2-7, with D maybe TRBD1 (5 bases). V lost 0 bases to trimming and J lost 4 bases, with 16 bases between them. The CDR3 runs to 16 residues. The germline V gene encodes CDR1 LNHNV and CDR2 YYDKDF (reference sequence).

The V call is TRBV7-2, the J call TRBJ1-2, with D unclear. V lost 1 base and J 4 bases, leaving 13 bases between the germline ends. The germline V gene encodes CDR1 SGHTA and CDR2 FQGNSA. This CDR3 comprises 15 residues. The CDR3 DNA reads TGTGCCAGCAGCTTAGTGGGCACACTAGGCTATGGCTACACCTTC. This translates into CASSLVGTLGYGYTF.

This clone was seen at least ten times. The chain combines TRBV11-2 with TRBJ2-7; D might be TRBD1 (6 bases). This CDR3 has 14 residues. Trimming stripped 4 bases from V and 2 bases from J, with 12 bases between. The V gene's germline CDR1 is SGHAT and CDR2 FQNNGV. The CDR3 coding sequence is TGTGCCAGCAGCTATCTGGACAGACCCTACGAGCAGTACTTC. It translates to CASSYLDRPYEQYF.

The chain uses TRBV7-2 and TRBJ1-1, with 10 nucleotides matching TRBD1. The germline V gene encodes CDR1 SGHTA and CDR2 FQGNSA. The CDR3 runs 16 residues. V was pared by 1 base and J by 2 bases, with 4 bases of the junction left unmatched. CDR3 in DNA: TGTGCCAGCAGCTTAGTAGGGGACAGGGGTAACACTGAAGCTTTCTTT. Its translation is CASSLVGDRGNTEAFF. The full variable domain, completed using reference TRBV7-2 and TRBJ1-1, is GAGVSQSPSNKVTEKGKDVELRCDPISGHTALYWYRQSLGQGLEFLIYFQGNSAPDKSGLPSDRFSAERTGGSVSTLTIQRTQQEDSAVYLCASSLVGDRGNTEAFFGQGTRLTVV.

The rearrangement uses TRBV6-2 or TRBV6-3 and TRBJ1-1; D gene ambiguous. Trimming removed 3 bases from V and 1 base from J, with 6 bases in between. Per the germline V gene, CDR1 is MNHEY and CDR2 is SVGEGT. The length of the CDR3 is 13 residues. CDR3 nucleotides: TGTGCCAGCAGTTATCCCCAGAACACTGAAGCTTTCTTT. Its protein is CASSYPQNTEAFF.

The rearrangement joins TRBV27 to TRBJ1-2; 7 bases fit TRBD1. There are 13 residues in the CDR3. The J segment lost 7 bases and the V segment lost 7 bases, leaving 9 bases of the junction unmatched. Germline assignment: CDR1 MNHEY and CDR2 SMNVEV (reference sequence). The CDR3 protein is CASNKRGQVGYTF. CDR3 DNA: TGTGCCAGCAACAAGAGGGGGCAGGTTGGCTACACCTTC.